The TCR beta chain under discussion was sequenced for a study of neoadjuvant anti-PD-1 for oral cavity cancer. Study-wide results and limits: PBMC Gini-index clonality exceeded responders' in non-responders post-nivolumab.

This CDR3 is 13 amino acids long. In germline, CDR1 is SEHNR, CDR2 FQNEAQ (reference sequence). The V end lost 1 base, the J end lost 5 bases, and 8 bases lay between the germline ends. This clone was seen a few times. The antigen is unknown. The assay was immunoSEQ multiplex PCR, and TCRdb's table has in-frame clones only and misses some. The data hold over 11,000 clones, with about 71% observed a single time. The sequence came from a person between 40 and 80 years old with oral cavity squamous cell carcinoma. This chain links TRBV7-9 with TRBJ1-2; D uncertain. The material sequenced was PBMCs, taken before nivolumab (anti-PD-1) treatment. This chain's CDR3 is CASSLGTVYGYTF. DNA of the CDR3: TGTGCCAGCAGCTTAGGGACCGTTTATGGCTACACCTTC.